This TCR beta chain came from a study of cytomegalovirus exposure and HLA in healthy donors. General study findings and limits: Some segments of the V type, notably TRBV6-2 and TRBV6-3, were excluded as indistinguishable.

The length of the CDR3 is 11 residues. Germline values: CDR1 SQVTM, CDR2 ANQGSEA. V gave up 7 bases and J gave up 1 base, with 7 bases separating them. This clone was seen more than once but under ten times. Its specificity is unknown. PCR primers comprised 60 Vbeta and 13 Jbeta primers. The data were produced by immunoSEQ multiplex PCR, yet TCRdb's version contains in-frame clones alone and is incomplete. Of some 170,000 clones listed, roughly two thirds are singletons. The sequenced sample was PBMCs. The rearrangement links TRBV29-1 to TRBJ1-1, with no clear D. The TCR comes from a woman in her 30s in good health and CMV-seronegative. CDR3 sequence: CSGRSNTEAFF. CDR3 bases: TGCAGCGGTCGGTCGAACACTGAAGCTTTCTTT.